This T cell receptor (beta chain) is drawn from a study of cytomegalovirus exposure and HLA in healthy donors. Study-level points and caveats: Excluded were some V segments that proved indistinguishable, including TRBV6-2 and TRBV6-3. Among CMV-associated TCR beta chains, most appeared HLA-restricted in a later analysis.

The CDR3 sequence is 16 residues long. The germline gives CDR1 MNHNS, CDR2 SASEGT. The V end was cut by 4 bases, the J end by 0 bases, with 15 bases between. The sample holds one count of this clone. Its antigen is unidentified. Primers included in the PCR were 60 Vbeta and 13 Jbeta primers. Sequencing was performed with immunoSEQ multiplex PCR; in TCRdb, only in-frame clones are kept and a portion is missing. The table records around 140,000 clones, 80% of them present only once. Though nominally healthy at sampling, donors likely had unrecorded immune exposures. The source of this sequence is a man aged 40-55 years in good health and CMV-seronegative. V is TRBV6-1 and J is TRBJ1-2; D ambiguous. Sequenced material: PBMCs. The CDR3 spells CASSALPARANYGYTF. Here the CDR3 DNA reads TGTGCCAGCAGTGCCCTTCCAGCGAGAGCTAACTATGGCTACACCTTC.